A single sample gave rise to the 27 T cell receptor beta chains below, sequenced in a study of blood T cell repertoires in COVID-19. The repertoire was sequenced with immunoSEQ multiplex PCR; TCRdb's copy has only in-frame clones and lacks some. Of hundreds of thousands of clones listed, about nine tenths are singletons. Sequences were obtained from peripheral blood. These receptors all stem from an elderly man with acute or convalescent COVID-19.

The gene calls are TRBV6-5 and TRBJ1-6; TRBD1 matches 9 bases. Trimming removed 8 bases from V and 5 bases from J; junction bases left unmatched: 1. The CDR3 runs 13 residues. Germline CDR1 and CDR2: MNHEY and SVGAGI. The CDR3 reads CASWDRDNSPLHF. CDR3 in DNA: TGTGCCAGCTGGGACAGGGATAATTCACCCCTCCACTTT.

The chain carries TRBV10-3 and TRBJ2-7; 11 bases align to TRBD1. This CDR3 is built from 14 residues. V gave up 6 bases and J gave up 3 bases; unmatched junction bases: 4. Per the germline V gene, CDR1 is ENHRY and CDR2 is SYGVKD. The CDR3 sequence: CAIRSGTGGYEQYF. DNA for the CDR3: TGTGCCATCAGATCCGGGACAGGGGGCTACGAGCAGTACTTC.

The chain carries TRBV6-1 and TRBJ2-1; 11 bases align to TRBD2. Trimming cost V 4 bases and J 4 bases; bases outside gene matches: 6. CDR1 is MNHNS, CDR2 SASEGT, per germline. The CDR3 sequence is 16 residues long. CDR3 nucleotide sequence: TGTGCCAGCAGTGCAGGACTAGCGGGTACTTACAATGAGCAGTTCTTC. This codes for CASSAGLAGTYNEQFF.

The V call is TRBV19, the J call TRBJ2-1; 9 positions agree with TRBD2. Germline V gene lookup returns CDR1 LNHDA and CDR2 SQIVND (reference sequence). J was trimmed by 7 bases and V by 5 bases; bases with no gene match: 12. This CDR3 is 16 amino acids long. Here the CDR3 DNA reads TGTGCCAGTAGTTCGGGACAGCTTCTAGCGGGAAATGAGCAGTTCTTC. Its translation is CASSSGQLLAGNEQFF.

In the case of this clone: The same CDR3 arises from other DNA sequences in this sample as well. V and J are TRBV18 and TRBJ1-1; D gene unclear. This CDR3 comprises 14 residues. From germline, CDR1 is KGHSH and CDR2 LQKENI. The V end lost 0 bases, the J end lost 2 bases, and 7 bases lay between the germline ends. This CDR3 is CASSPPGRNTEAFF. As DNA, the CDR3 is TGTGCCAGCTCACCACCGGGCAGAAACACTGAAGCTTTCTTT.

This chain uses TRBV6-5 with TRBJ2-1, with 8 bases that match TRBD2. The CDR3 covers 15 residues. Trimming took 6 bases from V and 2 from J; bases not matched to a gene: 6. CDR1 and CDR2 (germline): MNHEY, SVGAGI. The CDR3 sequence: CASSQSGSTYNEQFF. For the CDR3, the DNA is TGTGCCAGCAGCCAGAGCGGGAGTACCTACAATGAGCAGTTCTTC.

V and J are TRBV5-4 and TRBJ2-5; tentative D call: TRBD2 (7 bases). In germline, CDR1 is SGHNT, CDR2 YYREEE (reference sequence). V was trimmed by 4 bases and J by 1 base, leaving 20 bases between them. This CDR3 is built from 17 residues. The CDR3 spells CASSHLGGGYFQETQYF. The DNA of the CDR3 is TGTGCCAGCAGCCACCTTGGGGGGGGCTATTTCCAAGAGACCCAGTACTTC.

The chain carries TRBV3-1 (or the pseudogene TRBV3-2) and TRBJ1-5, with 7 bases aligning to TRBD1. Germline lookup yields CDR1 LGHDT and CDR2 YNNKEL (reference sequence). The CDR3 spans 14 residues. V dropped 1 base and J dropped 6; count of bases not matched to a gene: 3. The CDR3, as DNA: TGTGCCAGCAGCCAAGGCAGGGGGAGTCAGCCCCAGCATTTT. It translates to CASSQGRGSQPQHF.

V and J are TRBV27 and TRBJ1-1; 10 nucleotides agree with TRBD1. The V gene's germline CDR1 is MNHEY and CDR2 SMNVEV (reference sequence). V shed 2 bases and J 2 bases; nucleotides not matched to a gene: 8. The CDR3 consists of 17 residues. The CDR3 loop reads CASSLKGQGPFNTEAFF. CDR3 bases: TGTGCCAGCAGTTTAAAGGGACAGGGGCCCTTTAACACTGAAGCTTTCTTT.

A single count supports this clone. This chain connects TRBV5-1 to TRBJ2-6; 11 positions agree with TRBD1. With V trimmed by 4 bases and J by 3 bases, 9 bases remained unmatched. The CDR3 contains 18 residues. Germline V CDR1 and CDR2: SGHRS, YFSETQ. The CDR3 coding sequence is TGCGCCAGCAGCCTCCTTGGACAGGGGGCAGGTGGGGCCAACGTCCTGACTTTC. Protein product: CASSLLGQGAGGANVLTF.

This sequence joins TRBV7-2 and TRBJ1-3, with a possible D match to TRBD1 (5 bases). The V end was cut by 4 bases, the J end by 0 bases, with 13 bases between. CDR3 length equals 16 residues. From germline, CDR1 is SGHTA and CDR2 FQGNSA. This chain's CDR3 is CASSSSRTPSGNTIYF. CDR3 sequence (DNA): TGTGCCAGCAGCTCCTCCAGGACACCCTCTGGAAACACCATATATTTT. The whole variable domain, remainder taken from reference TRBV7-2 and TRBJ1-3, is GAGVSQSPSNKVTEKGKDVELRCDPISGHTALYWYRQSLGQGLEFLIYFQGNSAPDKSGLPSDRFSAERTGGSVSTLTIQRTQQEDSAVYLCASSSSRTPSGNTIYFGEGSWLTVV.

This clone showed up just once. The chain carries TRBV11-1 and TRBJ2-1, with 8 bases matching TRBD1. J was trimmed by 12 bases and V by 4 bases; bases with no gene match: 17. Germline V CDR1 and CDR2: SGHAT, FQDESV (reference sequence). The CDR3 loop spans 16 amino acids. CDR3 in amino acids: CASSWDPGQDSGGQFF. CDR3 nucleotide sequence: TGTGCCAGCAGCTGGGACCCGGGACAGGACTCCGGTGGGCAGTTCTTC.

V and J are TRBV6-5 and TRBJ1-1, with D tentatively TRBD1 (6 bases). This CDR3 is 13 amino acids long. Trimming took off 6 bases at V and 1 base at J, with 9 bases between the two ends. Germline V lookup: CDR1 MNHEY, CDR2 SVGAGI. The CDR3 loop is CASSRTENTEAFF. The CDR3 nucleotides are TGTGCCAGCAGCCGGACAGAGAACACTGAAGCTTTCTTT.

The chain couples TRBV2 to TRBJ2-6; 12 bases align to TRBD2. This CDR3 contains 18 residues. The V and J ends lost 8 bases and 4 bases, in that order; junction bases with no gene match: 12. CDR1 SNHLY and CDR2 FYNNEI come from the germline V gene. In nucleotides, the CDR3 is TGTGCCAGCGAAAGACTAGCGGGAGTTCCGTCGGGGGCCAACGTCCTGACTTTC. It encodes CASERLAGVPSGANVLTF. Looking up the rest from reference TRBV2 and TRBJ2-6 gives the full variable domain: EPEVTQTPSHQVTQMGQEVILRCVPISNHLYFYWYRQILGQKVEFLVSFYNNEISEKSEIFDDQFSVERPDGSNFTLKIRSTKLEDSAMYFCASERLAGVPSGANVLTFGAGSRLTVL.

The chain combines TRBV2 with TRBJ1-2; D uncertain. V lost 6 bases to trimming and J lost 8 bases, with 13 bases between them. The CDR3 spans 12 residues. The germline gives CDR1 SNHLY, CDR2 FYNNEI. For the CDR3, the DNA is TGTGCCAGCAGCGCCCGGTTCGGGGGCTACACCTTC. Protein sequence: CASSARFGGYTF.

The chain uses TRBV7-9 and TRBJ1-4; D unclear. V was trimmed by 5 bases and J by 5 bases, leaving 12 bases between them. Germline assignment: CDR1 SEHNR and CDR2 FQNEAQ (reference sequence). This CDR3 is 14 amino acids long. CDR3: CASSPDLPNEKLFF. CDR3 nucleotide sequence: TGTGCCAGCAGCCCCGACTTACCGAATGAAAAACTGTTTTTT.

The chain recombines TRBV11-2 with TRBJ2-5, with D possibly being TRBD2 (6 bases). Trimming pared 5 bases from V and 10 bases from J, leaving 23 bases between. The CDR3 totals 15 residues. In germline, CDR1 is SGHAT, CDR2 FQNNGV. The CDR3 nucleotides are TGTGCCAGCAGCCCCGGGGGTTCCCGAGGTGGTGACCAGTACTTC. Translation gives CASSPGGSRGGDQYF.

In its sample, this clone was seen a few times. The chain links TRBV11-1 to TRBJ2-7, with 8 bases that match TRBD1. The CDR3 extends over 13 amino acids. Germline loops: CDR1 SGHAT, CDR2 FQDESV (reference sequence). Unmatched junction bases numbered 5, after V lost 5 bases and J lost 5 bases. In DNA, the CDR3 is TGTGCCAGCAGCCGGGGACAGGCCGACGAGCAGTACGTC. Translation: CASSRGQADEQYV.

In this sample, this clone turned up a few times. CDR3 coding DNA: TGTGCCGGTTCGGGCGGGGAGCTGTTTTTT. Translated: CAGSGGELFF. The J gene is TRBJ2-2, the V gene TRBV21-1; TRBD2 reflects the table's D call only, with no check against the DNA. TRBV21-1 is given as a pseudogene. This CDR3 comprises 10 residues.

V is TRBV7-6 and J is TRBJ2-1, with 14 bases fitting TRBD2. This CDR3 is 17 amino acids long. The ends lost 1 base at V and 5 bases at J; junction bases unmatched: 4. Germline V lookup: CDR1 SGHVS, CDR2 FNYEAQ. The CDR3, as DNA: TGTGCCAGCAGCTTAGGGGGACTAGCGGGAGTAAACAATGAGCAGTTCTTC. This codes for CASSLGGLAGVNNEQFF.

The chain couples TRBV7-3 to TRBJ2-3; possibly TRBD1 for D (5 bases). Germline V CDR1 and CDR2: SGHTA, FQGTGA. The CDR3 has 16 amino acids. V was pared by 1 base and J by 3 bases, with 14 bases between. DNA of the CDR3: TGTGCCAGCAGCTTAAATCCGGCAGGGCTGACAGATACGCAGTATTTT. It yields the protein CASSLNPAGLTDTQYF.

The rearrangement links TRBV7-9 to TRBJ1-4; D remains ambiguous. Looked up from germline, CDR1 is SEHNR and CDR2 is FQNEAQ (reference sequence). V gave up 5 bases and J gave up 8 bases, with 18 bases separating them. This CDR3 contains 15 residues. CDR3 bases: TGTGCCAGCAGCCTGATTGGGTTGGAGGGAGAAAAACTGTTTTTT. Amino acid sequence: CASSLIGLEGEKLFF.

The gene calls are TRBV6-5 and TRBJ2-7, with D perhaps TRBD1 (5 bases). V was clipped by 10 bases and J by 6 bases, with 22 bases between them. Looked up from germline, CDR1 is MNHEY and CDR2 is SVGAGI. The CDR3 is 14 amino acids. CDR3 bases: TGTGCCACCCGGTTAGGTAGCAGGGTCCTCGAGCAGTACTTC. Encoded protein: CATRLGSRVLEQYF.

J is TRBJ2-7 and V is TRBV29-1; 10 positions agree with TRBD2. The CDR3 consists of 14 residues. Per germline, CDR1 SQVTM and CDR2 ANQGSEA. J lost 4 bases, V lost 5 bases, and 8 bases had no gene match. CDR3 coding DNA: TGCAGCGTTCAAGGGTCTAGCGGGAGTTACGAGCAGTACTTC. It specifies CSVQGSSGSYEQYF.

The CDR3 DNA sequence: TGTGCCACCCCCGACAGGGGTAACCAGCCCCAGCATTTT. It encodes CATPDRGNQPQHF. V gene TRBV4-2 combines with J gene TRBJ1-5; 8 nucleotides match TRBD1. The germline gives CDR1 LGHNA, CDR2 YNFKEQ. The J segment lost 7 bases and the V segment lost 10 bases, leaving 9 bases of the junction unmatched. This CDR3 has 13 amino acids.

V usage is TRBV9 and J usage is TRBJ2-5, with a possible D match to TRBD1 (6 bases). The germline V gene has CDR1 SGDLS and CDR2 YYNGEE. Trimming stripped 4 bases from V and 1 base from J, with 14 bases between. This CDR3 spans 15 amino acids. CDR3 region: CASSPRQALQETQYF. The CDR3 DNA reads TGTGCCAGCAGCCCAAGACAGGCTCTCCAAGAGACCCAGTACTTC.

The chain combines TRBV11-3 with TRBJ1-1, with D perhaps matching TRBD1 (5 bases). V was trimmed by 0 bases and J by 4 bases, leaving 15 bases between them. The germline gives CDR1 SGHNT, CDR2 YENEEA. This CDR3 is built from 16 residues. The CDR3 loop reads CASSLEGGITGTEAFF. CDR3 DNA: TGTGCCAGCAGCTTAGAGGGGGGAATTACGGGCACTGAAGCTTTCTTT.